The next 25 T cell receptor beta chains were all read from a single sample in a study of cytomegalovirus exposure and HLA in healthy donors. The protocol was immunoSEQ multiplex PCR, while the TCRdb copy is restricted to in-frame clones and leaves out a portion. The sample has 70,000 to 80,000 clones, 94% seen once; the top ten hold roughly 2.1%. The specimen was PBMCs. The receptors derive from a woman aged 18-30 years in good health and CMV-seronegative.

As regards this clone: The germline gene is not matched at one end of the junction; a read error may be the cause. As DNA, the CDR3 is TGCGCCAGCAGCCAAGGGACAGGGGGGTTCGATTATGGCTACACCTTC. It encodes CASSQGTGGFDYGYTF. The chain has TRBV7-9 and TRBJ1-2, with 11 bases aligning to TRBD1. The V gene's germline CDR1 is SEHNR and CDR2 FQNEAQ (reference sequence). This CDR3 has 16 residues.

V is TRBV2 and J is TRBJ2-7; the D is unclear. V gave up 2 bases and J gave up 3 bases, with 14 bases separating them. This CDR3 comprises 15 residues. Germline lookup yields CDR1 SNHLY and CDR2 FYNNEI. The CDR3 nucleotides read TGTGCCAGCAGTGAAAGCGACGAGCGCTTCTACGAGCAGTACTTC. This translates into CASSESDERFYEQYF. Full variable domain (remainder filled in from reference TRBV2 and TRBJ2-7): EPEVTQTPSHQVTQMGQEVILRCVPISNHLYFYWYRQILGQKVEFLVSFYNNEISEKSEIFDDQFSVERPDGSNFTLKIRSTKLEDSAMYFCASSESDERFYEQYFGPGTRLTVT.

This clone occurred once. The CDR3 DNA sequence: TGTGCCAGCAGCTACGCCCAGGACTCCCGCTACGAGCAGTACTTC. Translated: CASSYAQDSRYEQYF. V is TRBV7-9 and J is TRBJ2-7; D is perhaps TRBD2 (5 bases). This CDR3 region has 15 residues. Deletions cut 4 bases from V and 3 bases from J, with 16 bases between. Germline values: CDR1 SEHNR, CDR2 FQNEAQ (reference sequence).

The chain is built from TRBV7-9 and TRBJ1-1; 7 nucleotides match TRBD1. Germline lookup yields CDR1 SEHNR and CDR2 FQNEAQ (reference sequence). This CDR3 contains 14 residues. V gave up 4 bases and J gave up 5 bases; unmatched junction bases: 7. DNA for the CDR3: TGTGCCAGCAGCTCGCGGGACAGTGGGACTGAAGCTTTCTTT. This codes for CASSSRDSGTEAFF.

This chain uses TRBV19 with TRBJ2-1; 8 bases fit TRBD2. CDR3 length: 14 residues. Germline V lookup: CDR1 LNHDA, CDR2 SQIVND (reference sequence). The trim removed 7 bases at V and 1 base at J, leaving 3 bases unmatched. The CDR3 loop reads CASTIAGSYNEQFF. For the CDR3, the DNA is TGTGCCAGTACCATAGCGGGGTCCTACAATGAGCAGTTCTTC. Supplemented by reference TRBV19 and TRBJ2-1, the full variable domain reads DGGITQSPKYLFRKEGQNVTLSCEQNLNHDAMYWYRQDPGQGLRLIYYSQIVNDFQKGDIAEGYSVSREKKESFPLTVTSAQKNPTAFYLCASTIAGSYNEQFFGPGTRLTVL.

The rearrangement joins TRBV27 to TRBJ2-3, with D maybe TRBD1 (6 bases). The CDR3 extends over 14 amino acids. The germline CDR1 and CDR2 sequences are MNHEY and SMNVEV (reference sequence). Trimming left V 2 bases short and J 3 bases short, with 9 bases between. CDR3 in amino acids: CASSLRTDTDTQYF. CDR3 DNA: TGTGCCAGCAGTTTACGGACAGATACAGATACGCAGTATTTT.

The chain carries TRBV9 and TRBJ1-2; 7 bases agree with TRBD1. Germline CDR1 is SGDLS and CDR2 is YYNGEE. V shed 0 bases and J 6 bases; nucleotides not matched to a gene: 5. The CDR3 sequence is 14 residues long. The CDR3 loop is CASSVDGQVHGYTF. The CDR3 coding sequence is TGTGCCAGCAGCGTAGACGGACAGGTTCATGGCTACACCTTC.

The DNA for the CDR3 is TGTGCCAGCAGCGTAGATGGGGGCGAATCGGCTGGCTACACCTTC. The encoded protein is CASSVDGGESAGYTF. The chain links TRBV9 to TRBJ1-2; D is perhaps TRBD1 (6 bases). Germline lookup yields CDR1 SGDLS and CDR2 YYNGEE. V was clipped by 0 bases and J by 7 bases, with 16 bases between them. CDR3 length equals 15 residues.

The chain has TRBV6-1 and TRBJ2-5; the match to TRBD2 covers 11 bases. Looked up from germline, CDR1 is MNHNS and CDR2 is SASEGT. The CDR3 runs 15 residues. V lost 4 bases and J lost 5; bases outside the gene matches: 6. As DNA, the CDR3 is TGTGCCAGCAGTGGAGCTAGCGGGGGGATGGAGACCCAGTACTTC. Its translation is CASSGASGGMETQYF.

CDR3 protein: CAWSLGQNQPQHF. CDR3 sequence (DNA): TGTGCCTGGAGTTTAGGACAGAATCAGCCCCAGCATTTT. The chain recombines TRBV30 with TRBJ1-5, with a tentative D call TRBD1 (6 bases). CDR3 size: 13 residues. Trimming took 2 bases from V and 4 from J, leaving 9 bases between them. Germline V gene sequence: CDR1 GTSNPN, CDR2 SVGIG (reference sequence).

This clone was counted once. The J gene is TRBJ1-3, the V gene TRBV28, with D maybe TRBD1 (5 bases). V was trimmed by 5 bases and J by 3 bases, leaving 17 bases between them. The CDR3 extends over 16 amino acids. CDR1 is MDHEN and CDR2 is SYDVKM in the germline V gene. In nucleotides, the CDR3 is TGTGCCAGCAGTCCGATTTCGTCAGGGAATGGAAACACCATATATTTT. It translates to CASSPISSGNGNTIYF.

This chain joins TRBV2 and TRBJ2-2; D perhaps matches TRBD1 (8 bases). Between the trimmed V and J ends, which lost 7 bases and 10 bases, there was a span of 19 bases. This CDR3 has 14 residues. From germline, CDR1 is SNHLY and CDR2 FYNNEI. The CDR3 protein is CASNLQGGGEELFF. The DNA for the CDR3 is TGTGCCAGCAACCTACAGGGGGGAGGGGAGGAGCTGTTTTTT.

The genes are TRBV28 and TRBJ1-5; 8 nucleotides align to TRBD1. J gave up 2 bases and V 5 bases, and 8 bases lay outside the gene matches. This CDR3 has 16 amino acids. Germline CDR1 and CDR2: MDHEN and SYDVKM. CDR3 DNA sequence: TGTGCCAGCAGTCCCCGGACAGGGTCTCGCAATCAGCCCCAGCATTTT. Translation: CASSPRTGSRNQPQHF.

V gene TRBV7-9 combines with J gene TRBJ2-3, with 8 bases identical to TRBD2. This CDR3 has 16 amino acids. The germline gives CDR1 SEHNR, CDR2 FQNEAQ (reference sequence). V was pared by 5 bases and J by 2 bases, with 9 bases of the junction left unmatched. CDR3 nucleotide sequence: TGTGCCAGCAGCAACTGGGCGGGGGGATACACAGATACGCAGTATTTT. Translating it yields CASSNWAGGYTDTQYF.

The V call is TRBV5-6, the J call TRBJ1-2; D remains unclear. Germline loops: CDR1 SGHDT, CDR2 YYEEEE. There are 14 residues in the CDR3. V gave up 1 base and J gave up 7 bases, with 14 bases separating them. The CDR3 sequence is CASSLWPPARGYTF. In nucleotides, the CDR3 is TGTGCCAGCAGCTTGTGGCCCCCCGCTCGTGGCTACACCTTC.

The chain carries TRBV29-1 and TRBJ2-3, with TRBD1 identical over 8 bases. The length of the CDR3 is 14 residues. Trimming took 5 bases from V and 5 from J; bases not matched to a gene: 9. Germline lookup yields CDR1 SQVTM and CDR2 ANQGSEA. CDR3 bases: TGCAGCGTTCCGACAGGGGAGGTTCAAGATACGCAGTATTTT. This translates into CSVPTGEVQDTQYF.

The chain links TRBV5-1 to TRBJ1-1; 9 bases line up with TRBD1. Germline CDR1 and CDR2: SGHRS and YFSETQ. The J segment lost 0 bases and the V segment lost 4 bases, leaving 4 bases of the junction unmatched. This CDR3 spans 15 amino acids. The CDR3 DNA is TGCGCCAGCAGCACCGGACAGGGGATGAACACTGAAGCTTTCTTT. Its translation: CASSTGQGMNTEAFF.

The rearrangement joins TRBV4-3 to TRBJ2-7; TRBD2 matches 12 bases. With 1 base clipped from V and 6 bases from J, the junction kept 4 bases outside the gene matches. CDR3 length: 15 residues. CDR1 is LGHNA, CDR2 YSLEER, per germline. CDR3 in DNA: TGCGCCAGCAGCCAAGTACCGGGACTAGCGGGCGAGCAGTACTTC. Translating it yields CASSQVPGLAGEQYF.

CDR3 DNA: TGTGCTAGCAAACAGCCAAGACACAACTTACAGGGTTCAGATACGCAGTATTTT. It codes for CASKQPRHNLQGSDTQYF. The chain carries TRBV12-5 and TRBJ2-3; TRBD1 is a possible D gene (6 bases). Trimming shortened V by 9 bases and J by 4 bases, and 29 bases separated the two germline ends. Looked up from germline, CDR1 is LGHNT and CDR2 is FRNRAP. The CDR3 sequence is 18 residues long.

The rearrangement links TRBV2 to TRBJ1-2, with TRBD1 matching over 7 bases. The germline gives CDR1 SNHLY, CDR2 FYNNEI. The CDR3 sequence is 17 residues long. The ends lost 10 bases at V and 2 bases at J; junction bases unmatched: 19. The CDR3 nucleotides are TGTGCCATCACGTTCCCTCCCCGGGACAGAGCGAACTATGGCTACACCTTC. It is translated as CAITFPPRDRANYGYTF. Supplemented by reference TRBV2 and TRBJ1-2, the full variable domain reads EPEVTQTPSHQVTQMGQEVILRCVPISNHLYFYWYRQILGQKVEFLVSFYNNEISEKSEIFDDQFSVERPDGSNFTLKIRSTKLEDSAMYFCAITFPPRDRANYGYTFGSGTRLTVV.

The V gene is TRBV7-9, the J gene TRBJ2-1; no clear D. CDR1 and CDR2 from the germline V gene are SEHNR and FQNEAQ (reference sequence). This CDR3 has 13 amino acids. Between the trimmed V and J ends, which lost 8 bases and 0 bases, there was a span of 8 bases. The CDR3 sequence is CASYTSSYNEQFF. The CDR3 DNA sequence: TGTGCCAGCTACACAAGCTCCTACAATGAGCAGTTCTTC.

The rearrangement uses TRBV4-3 and TRBJ1-6, with 7 bases matching TRBD1. Trimming took 0 bases from V and 10 from J; bases not matched to a gene: 9. The germline V gene encodes CDR1 LGHNA and CDR2 YSLEER. The CDR3 extends over 16 amino acids. DNA for the CDR3: TGCGCCAGCAGCCAAGATCTTCACAGGGGTATGTCACCCCTCCACTTT. This encodes CASSQDLHRGMSPLHF.

V usage is TRBV6-5 and J usage is TRBJ2-1, with 10 bases aligning to TRBD2. J was trimmed by 15 bases and V by 6 bases; bases with no gene match: 14. Germline V gene data show CDR1 as MNHEY and CDR2 as SVGAGI. This CDR3 is built from 14 residues. CDR3 DNA sequence: TGTGCCAGCAGAGCGGGAGGGCCGATTGGGGAGTTGTTCTTC. It encodes CASRAGGPIGELFF.

This chain uses TRBV7-9 with TRBJ2-1, with 9 bases aligning to TRBD2. V trimming: 4 bases; J trimming: 6 bases; junction bases outside the gene matches: 7. The CDR3 is made up of 15 amino acids. The germline CDR1 and CDR2 sequences are SEHNR and FQNEAQ (reference sequence). The CDR3 loop reads CASSSGLAKANEQFF. The DNA of the CDR3 is TGTGCCAGCAGCTCGGGACTAGCAAAAGCCAATGAGCAGTTCTTC.

Turning to this clone: A read error may produce the germline difference seen at one junction end. The J gene is TRBJ2-1, the V gene TRBV7-3, with a possible D match to TRBD1 (6 bases). Germline CDR1 reads SGHTA; CDR2 reads FQGTGA. The CDR3 runs to 15 residues. The CDR3 DNA is TGCGCCAGCAGCCAAGTCCCAGGGGATGGCGATGAGCAGTTCTTC. This codes for CASSQVPGDGDEQFF.